Here is one TCR beta chain with its context. Germline loops: CDR1 SQVTM, CDR2 ANQGSEA. Trimming took 4 bases from V and 2 from J, leaving 15 bases between them. The CDR3 loop spans 14 amino acids. These data originate in a study of control samples from healthy donors and cancer patients. The table came from immunoSEQ multiplex PCR; TCRdb's copy has only in-frame clones and leaves some out. Among approximately 50,000 clones listed, around nine tenths were seen once. This chain joins TRBV29-1 and TRBJ2-7; tentatively, D is TRBD1 or TRBD2 (6 bases each). The TCR sequence derives from a man aged 25-45 years with colorectal cancer. The sequenced sample was PBMCs. DNA of the CDR3: TGCAGCGTTGTCTCGGAGGGGGTAGCCTACGAGCAGTACTTC. Encoded protein: CSVVSEGVAYEQYF.